Here is one T cell receptor beta chain with its context. Repertoires were generated with immunoSEQ multiplex PCR, while TCRdb's copy carries only in-frame clones and drops some. Of 80,000 to 90,000 clones listed, approximately 88% were seen once; the top ten hold around 5%. The data were taken from a study of T cell responses to AZD1222 COVID-19 vaccine. In germline, CDR1 is SNHLY, CDR2 FYNNEI. The CDR3 contains 16 residues. J lost 4 bases, V lost 2 bases, and 7 bases had no gene match. The sequence derives from an adult who received the AZD1222 COVID-19 vaccine. The rearrangement uses TRBV2 and TRBJ2-1, with 8 bases fitting TRBD2. The starting material was peripheral blood, obtained 28 days after the second AZD1222 dose. CDR3 nucleotides: TGTGCCAGCAGTGAATATTTGACTAGCGAGTACAATGAGCAGTTCTTC. Its translation: CASSEYLTSEYNEQFF.